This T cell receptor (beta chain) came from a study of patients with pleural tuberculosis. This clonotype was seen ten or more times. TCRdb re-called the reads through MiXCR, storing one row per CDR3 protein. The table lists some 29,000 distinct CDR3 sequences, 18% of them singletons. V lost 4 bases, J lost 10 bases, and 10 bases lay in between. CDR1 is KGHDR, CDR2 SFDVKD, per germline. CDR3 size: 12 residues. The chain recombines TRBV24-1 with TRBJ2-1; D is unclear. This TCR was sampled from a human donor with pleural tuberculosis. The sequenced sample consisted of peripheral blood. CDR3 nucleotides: TGTGCCACCAGTGACGGTGCCCGAGAGCAGTTCTTC. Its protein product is CATSDGAREQFF.